The sequence of this T cell receptor (beta chain) was determined in a study of T cells expressing NK-cell markers. Study background: Seropositivity for HCMV was found in seven of the eight sequenced donors, with one seronegative. Findings and limits, study-wide: Of the CD8+ T cell pool in about 6 donors, about 1.0-8% was accounted for by dominant NKG2C+ clonotypes.

The CDR3 has 17 amino acids. TCR beta libraries carry UMIs added by 5'RACE template switching. Each CDR3 protein gets one entry in TCRdb, which reprocessed the 5' RACE reads and gives no DNA. This sample carries 300,000 to 500,000 distinct CDR3 sequences, with about 10% going to the ten biggest clones. Of note for this clonotype: No antigen is known for it.

Sequencing was done on a sample of blood T cells: a sorted CD56 or NKG2C T cell subset, CD4+ or CD8+ T cells, or bulk PBMC T cells (not recorded which). This receptor was taken from a woman aged 45-60 years in good health. The chain combines TRBV21-1 with TRBJ2-3; TCRdb names TRBD2, which stays unverified in the absence of DNA. TRBV21-1 is deemed a pseudogene. CDR3 residues: CASSIGTSGGTTDTQYF.